The source of this T cell receptor (beta chain) is a study of blood T cells in healthy people across ages. Overall study results and limits: A roughly linear fall in TCR beta diversity per million T cells was seen with increasing age.

For this clonotype: Its antigen is unknown.

The use of a sample-barcoded 5' primer and a J-beta primer mix characterized a second PCR of roughly 6 to 11 cycles. In TCRdb, the 5' RACE reads were re-called with MiXCR into one record per CDR3 protein. The sample has around 1,700,000 distinct CDR3 sequences, 28% seen once. This CDR3 has 13 amino acids. The germline V gene has CDR1 SGHRS and CDR2 YFSETQ. Trimming at V came to 7 bases and at J to 1 base, leaving 4 bases not matched to a gene. The V call is TRBV5-1, the J call TRBJ2-5; 7 bases match TRBD2. Sequenced material: blood. This receptor was identified in a woman aged 25 to 39 in good health. The CDR3 DNA is TGCGCCAGCGTTGCGGGGGTCCAAGAGACCCAGTACTTC. It encodes CASVAGVQETQYF. The variable domain in full, with the rest retrieved from reference TRBV5-1 and TRBJ2-5, is KAGVTQTPRYLIKTRGQQVTLSCSPISGHRSVSWYQQTPGQGLQFLFEYFSETQRNKGNFPGRFSGRQFSNSRSEMNVSTLELGDSALYLCASVAGVQETQYFGPGTRLLVL.